Listed below are T cell receptor beta chains from one sample, sequenced in a study of cytomegalovirus exposure and HLA in healthy donors. TCRdb keeps only in-frame clones here, not all; method: immunoSEQ multiplex PCR. This table holds 65,000 or so clones, 60% to 85% found once. The sequenced sample consisted of PBMCs. Every receptor here comes from a woman between 40 and 50 years old in good health and CMV-seropositive. Each CDR3 is given with its conserved first and last residue.

V gene	J gene	CDR3 protein
TRBV6-1	TRBJ2-1	CASSHSGGGYEQFF
TRBV2	TRBJ2-7	CASSLSSYEQYF
TRBV9	TRBJ1-1	CASSAQSYTEAFF
TRBV4-1	TRBJ1-1	CASSQDGQGIGNTEAFF
TRBV6-5	TRBJ1-1	CASSDSSNTEAFF
TRBV7-9	TRBJ1-5	CSSSRDSGINQPQHF
TRBV7-9	TRBJ1-1	CASSLEQGLTEAFF
TRBV5-1	TRBJ2-3	CASSWGLADYTDTQYF
TRBV16	TRBJ2-5	CASSQDRGYGETQYF
TRBV14	TRBJ1-3	CASSQLGQTGNTIYF
TRBV30	TRBJ2-7	CAWSGGASYEQYF
TRBV7-8	TRBJ1-1	CASSLGLSMNTEAFF
TRBV4-1	TRBJ1-6	CASSPKQGPNSPLHF
TRBV5-1	TRBJ2-5	CASRWDRGGETQYF
TRBV4-1	TRBJ2-7	CASSQGDRNPYEQYF
TRBV7-2	TRBJ2-2	CASRIKTGVLAGELFF
TRBV28	TRBJ2-7	CAGSDRGFYEQYF
TRBV18	TRBJ1-5	CASSPPMSGGVSNQPQHF
TRBV5-8	TRBJ1-1	CASSPNFEAFF
TRBV10-1	TRBJ2-5	CASSKQEGETQYF
TRBV2	TRBJ2-2	CASRLGISGLAGELFF
TRBV27	TRBJ2-5	CASSLFALGGETQYF
TRBV9	TRBJ1-2	CASSDHPRQGFYGYTF
TRBV9	TRBJ1-1	CASSAVVRGVTEAFF
TRBV9	TRBJ1-1	CASSVEDSRYTEAFF
TRBV29-1	TRBJ2-7	CSVTPPGQGRNEQYF
TRBV20-1	TRBJ2-5	CSAWTKETQYF
TRBV11-3	TRBJ2-1	CASSSFSWFF